Presented here are 31 T cell receptor beta chains from one specimen sequenced in a study of tumor-infiltrating lymphocytes in oesophageal squamous cell carcinoma. Each CDR3 protein is one row after TCRdb ran MiXCR on the PCR reads. The sample shows 10,000 to 15,000 distinct CDR3 sequences, about 55% of them seen only once. Sequencing used esophageal tumor tissue. The receptors come from a female donor with esophageal squamous cell carcinoma.

In its sample, this clonotype ranks as medium-sized (0.01 to 0.1%). This sequence joins TRBV6-1 and TRBJ1-5; 9 bases are a match to TRBD1. Germline V gives CDR1 MNHNS, CDR2 SASEGT. Trimming took 4 bases from V and 7 from J; bases not matched to a gene: 5. The CDR3 extends over 14 amino acids. CDR3 DNA: TGTGCCAGCAGTGTACGACAGGGGGGACAGCCCCAGCATTTT. Its protein product is CASSVRQGGQPQHF.

About this clonotype: At one end the junction does not follow the germline gene, possibly because of a read error. V is TRBV7-7 and J is TRBJ2-5; 13 bases are shared with TRBD2. The CDR3 contains 16 residues. Per germline, CDR1 SSHAT and CDR2 FNYEAQ (reference sequence). DNA for the CDR3: TGTGCTAGCAGCCAAGGGGGGGGACTAGCGGGGACCGCCCAGTACTTC. Translation: CASSQGGGLAGTAQYF.

In its sample, this clonotype was seen a few times. The chain has TRBV7-2 and TRBJ2-7; TRBD1 agrees at 11 bases. The J call is in doubt because the DNA end fits TRBJ2-5 better. CDR1 is SGHTA, CDR2 FQGNSA, per germline. This CDR3 spans 16 amino acids. The CDR3, as DNA: TGTGCCAGCAGCCAAAACGGACAGGGGGCTAGAGAGACCCAGTACTTC. It codes for CASSQNGQGARETQYF.

By sample fraction, this clonotype is medium-sized. The J gene is TRBJ2-7, the V gene TRBV5-4; D is undetermined. Looked up from germline, CDR1 is SGHNT and CDR2 is YYREEE (reference sequence). This CDR3 is 14 amino acids long. V was shortened by 0 bases and J by 3 bases, with 10 bases between the two germline ends. The CDR3 spells CASSLVLGDYEQYF. The CDR3, as DNA: TGTGCCAGCAGCTTGGTATTGGGTGACTACGAGCAGTACTTC.

J is TRBJ2-4 and V is TRBV7-2, with D unclear. TRBJ2-7 matches the DNA end more closely, so the J call is doubtful. In germline, CDR1 is SGHTA, CDR2 FQGNSA. CDR3 length: 14 residues. Here the CDR3 reads CASSLGASSGEQYF. In nucleotides, the CDR3 is TGTGCCAGCAGCTTAGGCGCTAGTTCCGGCGAGCAGTACTTC.

V usage is TRBV28 and J usage is TRBJ2-1; 7 bases map to TRBD2. The trim removed 4 bases at V and 0 bases at J, leaving 6 bases unmatched. CDR1 and CDR2 (germline): MDHEN, SYDVKM. This CDR3 is 16 amino acids long. Written as DNA, the CDR3 is TGTGCCAGCAGTTCACCCTGGACTAGCTCCTACAATGAGCAGTTCTTC. Translation: CASSSPWTSSYNEQFF.

V is TRBV28 and J is TRBJ1-4; 10 nucleotides line up with TRBD1. Trimming took 5 bases from V and 10 from J; bases not matched to a gene: 7. CDR3 size: 14 residues. Germline V gene lookup returns CDR1 MDHEN and CDR2 SYDVKM. Here the CDR3 reads CASSPGTGVGKLFF. The CDR3 DNA sequence: TGTGCCAGCAGTCCCGGGACAGGGGTAGGAAAACTGTTTTTT.

For the CDR3, the DNA is TGTGCCAGCAGCCGTCGTCGGTCTGGGGCCAACGTCCTGACTTTC. Translating gives CASSRRRSGANVLTF. The chain uses TRBV7-2 and TRBJ2-6; D unresolved. The CDR3 has 15 residues. V was shortened by 5 bases and J by 1 base, with 9 bases between the two germline ends. Germline V gene sequence: CDR1 SGHTA, CDR2 FQGNSA. The entire variable domain, with the rest obtained from reference TRBV7-2 and TRBJ2-6, is as follows: GAGVSQSPSNKVTEKGKDVELRCDPISGHTALYWYRQSLGQGLEFLIYFQGNSAPDKSGLPSDRFSAERTGGSVSTLTIQRTQQEDSAVYLCASSRRRSGANVLTFGAGSRLTVL.

Relative to its sample, this clonotype is medium-sized. The rearrangement links TRBV11-3 to TRBJ2-7; tentatively, D is TRBD1 or TRBD2 (5 bases each). The CDR3 runs to 16 residues. The V gene's germline CDR1 is SGHNT and CDR2 YENEEA. V was cut by 5 bases and J by 0 bases, with 17 bases left in between. CDR3 bases: TGTGCCAGCAGCCCGGGGCGCAAATCTTCCTCCTACGAGCAGTACTTC. Protein: CASSPGRKSSSYEQYF.

This chain connects TRBV7-3 to TRBJ2-6; 7 nucleotides line up with TRBD2. V lost 1 base and J lost 2; bases outside the gene matches: 2. The CDR3 spans 16 residues. In germline, CDR1 is SGHTA, CDR2 FQGTGA. CDR3 residues: CASSLSAGAGANVLTF. CDR3 nucleotides: TGTGCCAGCAGCTTAAGTGCGGGAGCTGGGGCCAACGTCCTGACTTTC.

This chain joins TRBV6-8 and TRBJ2-4, with 8 nucleotides matching TRBD1. The J call may not be correct, given that the DNA end is closer to TRBJ2-5. The CDR3 is made up of 14 amino acids. Looked up from germline, CDR1 is MNHGY and CDR2 is SAAAGT. The CDR3, as DNA: TGTGCCAGCAGCTCCGACAGGGGTTGGGAGACCCAGTACTTC. It codes for CASSSDRGWETQYF.

As concerns this clonotype: No conserved phenylalanine or tryptophan ends this CDR3, so it is likely a read error. It is unclear where the CDR3 begins or ends on the DNA, so no DNA is shown, and the CDR3 is as TCRdb lists it. The genes are TRBV12-3 or TRBV12-4 and TRBJ2-6; the table's D call TRBD2 went unverified against the DNA. The CDR3 contains 16 residues when both ends are counted. The CDR3 region is CASSLGGRPSEQYFGA.

The gene calls are TRBV7-8 and TRBJ1-2, with D possibly matching TRBD1 (7 bases). The better agreement between TRBJ2-7 and the DNA end casts doubt on the J call. The CDR3 totals 15 residues. CDR1 and CDR2 (germline): SGHVS, FQNEAQ. In DNA form, the CDR3 reads TGTGCCAGCAGCTTAGTGGGCGGGACAGCCTACGAGCAGTACTTC. Its translation: CASSLVGGTAYEQYF.

This clonotype was detected once. This chain connects TRBV7-1 to TRBJ2-1; 8 positions agree with TRBD1. TRBV7-1 is designated an ORF whose function remains uncertain. The CDR3 length is 15 residues. V shed 5 bases, J shed 1 base, and the junction held 4 bases outside the gene matches. As DNA, the CDR3 is TGTGCCAGCAGCACGGACAGGGTATCCTACAATGAGCAGTTCTTC. Encoded protein: CASSTDRVSYNEQFF.

The chain joins TRBV28 to TRBJ2-3; 9 bases are a match to TRBD2. The CDR3 is 16 amino acids. With 2 bases clipped from V and 2 bases from J, the junction kept 5 bases outside the gene matches. The V gene's germline CDR1 is MDHEN and CDR2 SYDVKM. Written as DNA, the CDR3 is TGTGCCAGCAGTTTAGCGGGAGGGCCATCCACAGATACGCAGTATTTT. As protein: CASSLAGGPSTDTQYF. Together with reference TRBV28 and TRBJ2-3, the CDR3 gives the full variable domain: DVKVTQSSRYLVKRTGEKVFLECVQDMDHENMFWYRQDPGLGLRLIYFSYDVKMKEKGDIPEGYSVSREKKERFSLILESASTNQTSMYLCASSLAGGPSTDTQYFGPGTRLTVL.

By sample fraction, this clonotype is medium-sized. The chain carries TRBV28 and TRBJ1-5; D is perhaps TRBD1 (5 bases). The ends were cut back, 4 bases at V and 9 bases at J, with 13 bases in the middle. Germline V gene sequence: CDR1 MDHEN, CDR2 SYDVKM. The CDR3 runs 13 residues. CDR3 in DNA: TGTGCCAGCAGTTACCCCGGGGACGGGCCCCAGCATTTT. It translates to CASSYPGDGPQHF.

The J gene is TRBJ2-3, the V gene TRBV6-1; D not certain. CDR3 length equals 12 residues. Germline CDR1 is MNHNS and CDR2 is SASEGT. Trimming took 5 bases from V and 6 from J, leaving 9 bases between them. CDR3 sequence (DNA): TGTGCCAGCAGTCCGAGCCAGGATACGCAGTATTTT. Protein: CASSPSQDTQYF.

The rearrangement uses TRBV6-4 and TRBJ2-3; tentatively, D is TRBD2 (6 bases). The DNA end lines up better with TRBJ2-1; the J call may be wrong. Germline V gene data show CDR1 as MRHNA and CDR2 as SNTAGT. The CDR3 is 16 residues long. In DNA form, the CDR3 reads TGTGCCAGCAGTGAAGTGAGCGGGCAGGGTTACAATGAGCAGTTCTTC. It is translated as CASSEVSGQGYNEQFF.

Points on this clonotype: This CDR3 fails to terminate in the conserved phenylalanine or tryptophan, so it likely reflects a read error. The DNA is omitted, as the CDR3 cannot be located on it reliably, and the CDR3 follows TCRdb's listing. The chain carries TRBV12-3 or TRBV12-4 and TRBJ2-3; the table names TRBD2, a call not compared with the DNA. Inclusive of both ends, the CDR3 amounts to 16 amino acids. The CDR3 sequence is CASRESGRDNEQFFGP.

V is TRBV7-2 and J is TRBJ2-1, with 7 bases matching TRBD2. The CDR3 consists of 15 residues. Germline CDR1 reads SGHTA; CDR2 reads FQGNSA. Trimming at V came to 2 bases and at J to 3 bases, leaving 4 bases not matched to a gene. The CDR3 sequence is CASSLWPSGYNEQFF. The CDR3, as DNA: TGTGCCAGCAGCTTATGGCCTAGCGGCTACAATGAGCAGTTCTTC.

The chain combines TRBV7-2 with TRBJ2-1, with a tentative D call TRBD1 (6 bases). The closer fit of TRBJ2-7 to the DNA end suggests the J call may be wrong. Looked up from germline, CDR1 is SGHTA and CDR2 is FQGNSA. This CDR3 is 17 amino acids long. The CDR3 region has the DNA TGTGCCAGCAGCTTACACGTCGCAGGGGCGACCTACAATGAGCAGTACTTC. It encodes CASSLHVAGATYNEQYF.

This chain uses TRBV5-4 with TRBJ2-7; either TRBD1 or TRBD2 may supply D (5 bases each). The J call may be incorrect, as the DNA end agrees better with TRBJ2-5. CDR3 length: 14 amino acids. CDR1 SGHNT and CDR2 YYREEE come from the germline V gene (reference sequence). The chain's CDR3 is CASSGSRAGETQYF. The CDR3 DNA reads as TGTGCCAGCAGCGGCTCGAGGGCAGGGGAGACCCAGTACTTC.

Details on this clonotype: Because it lacks the conserved phenylalanine or tryptophan at the end, this CDR3 is likely a read error. It is unclear where the CDR3 begins or ends on the DNA, so no DNA is shown, and the CDR3 is as TCRdb lists it. The rearrangement uses TRBV6-2 or TRBV6-3 and TRBJ2-3; the table's TRBD2 call for D was not verified on the DNA. Germline assignment: CDR1 MNHEY and CDR2 SVGEGT. Ends included, the CDR3 has 17 residues. This chain's CDR3 is CASSLDGGRYNEQFFGP.

The table lists this clonotype with a few counts. V and J are TRBV11-2 and TRBJ1-2; possibly TRBD1 for D (6 bases). V lost 5 bases to trimming and J lost 8 bases, with 12 bases between them. Germline V lookup: CDR1 SGHAT, CDR2 FQNNGV. The CDR3 contains 12 residues. Here the CDR3 reads CASSPQGRGYTF. The CDR3 DNA reads as TGTGCCAGCAGCCCACAGGGACGCGGCTACACCTTC.

The chain recombines TRBV7-4 with TRBJ2-5, with 15 bases fitting TRBD2. Germline CDR1 is SGHVT and CDR2 is SQSDAQ. The V gene end was trimmed by 4 bases and the J gene end by 11 bases; junction bases not matched to a gene: 8. This CDR3 is built from 15 residues. CDR3 in DNA: TGTGCCAGCAGCTACCGGACTAGCGGGAGGGATACGCAGTACTTC. Its translation: CASSYRTSGRDTQYF.

The chain employs TRBV6-1 and TRBJ1-1, with TRBD1 identical over 7 bases. Germline V gene lookup returns CDR1 MNHNS and CDR2 SASEGT. The junction had 7 bases not matched to a gene; V was cut back by 5 bases and J by 1 base. This CDR3 contains 15 residues. The CDR3 is CASSPDRAGNTEAFF. CDR3 coding DNA: TGTGCCAGCAGTCCTGACAGGGCGGGGAACACTGAAGCTTTCTTT.

Remarks on this clonotype: Sequence at one end of the junction differs from germline and may be a read error. The chain joins TRBV12-3 or TRBV12-4 to TRBJ2-7; 9 bases line up with TRBD2. This CDR3 has 15 amino acids. The CDR3 here is CASSTHSGSSYEQCF. The CDR3 nucleotides read TGTGCCAGCAGTACCCATAGCGGGAGCTCCTACGAGCAGTGCTTT.

V is TRBV7-4 and J is TRBJ2-3; TRBD1 is a possible D gene (5 bases). The CDR3 contains 16 residues. CDR1 and CDR2 (germline): SGHVT, SQSDAQ. V gave up 1 base and J gave up 1 base, with 12 bases separating them. The chain's CDR3 is CASSLESRVGTDTQYF. DNA for the CDR3: TGTGCCAGCAGCTTAGAGAGCAGGGTAGGCACAGATACGCAGTATTTT.

Within the sample, this clonotype is medium-sized. V gene TRBV7-8 combines with J gene TRBJ1-4; D is perhaps TRBD1 (6 bases). Trimming pared 2 bases from V and 3 bases from J, leaving 7 bases between. The length of the CDR3 is 14 residues. In germline, CDR1 is SGHVS, CDR2 FQNEAQ. For the CDR3, the DNA is TGTGCCAGCAGCTTATACAGGGCTAATGAAAAACTGTTTTTT. Translation gives CASSLYRANEKLFF.

The V call is TRBV7-9, the J call TRBJ2-2; 7 bases fit TRBD1. Trimming removed 5 bases from V and 6 bases from J; junction bases left unmatched: 9. Germline CDR1 is SEHNR and CDR2 is FQNEAQ (reference sequence). This CDR3 is built from 15 residues. The CDR3 DNA is TGTGCCAGCAGCCCGACTACAGGGGTGGCCGGGGAGCTGTTTTTT. It translates to CASSPTTGVAGELFF. Full variable domain (remainder filled in from reference TRBV7-9 and TRBJ2-2): DTGVSQNPRHKITKRGQNVTFRCDPISEHNRLYWYRQTLGQGPEFLTYFQNEAQLEKSRLLSDRFSAERPKGSFSTLEIQRTEQGDSAMYLCASSPTTGVAGELFFGEGSRLTVL.

This clonotype has a handful of counts. The genes are TRBV6-2 or TRBV6-3 and TRBJ2-1; TRBD2 aligns across 8 bases. Germline V gives CDR1 MNHEY, CDR2 SVGEGT. The CDR3 has 15 amino acids. Trimming at V came to 0 bases and at J to 8 bases, leaving 6 bases not matched to a gene. CDR3 residues: CASSYSPGGAYEQFF. In nucleotides, the CDR3 is TGTGCCAGCAGTTACTCGCCGGGAGGGGCGTATGAGCAGTTCTTC.